These 16 T cell receptor beta chains originate from one sample sequenced in a study of blood T cell repertoires in COVID-19. Profiled with immunoSEQ multiplex PCR; TCRdb holds only in-frame clones, not every one. The table shows about 140,000 clones, with around 83% occurring only once. The specimen was peripheral blood. The receptors stem from a human donor with acute or convalescent COVID-19. The donor label of this sample is uncertain.

The chain recombines TRBV4-2 with TRBJ1-4; tentative D call: TRBD1 (6 bases). Trimming cost V 0 bases and J 0 bases, with 17 bases left between them. CDR1 and CDR2 from the germline V gene are LGHNA and YNFKEQ. This CDR3 is built from 19 residues. The CDR3 loop reads CASSQEGPRGPATNEKLFF. CDR3 in DNA: TGTGCCAGCAGCCAAGAGGGCCCCAGGGGCCCGGCAACTAATGAAAAACTGTTTTTT.

Judged by abundance, this clone is medium-sized. The rearrangement joins TRBV5-4 to TRBJ1-2, with D perhaps matching TRBD1 (6 bases). V was shortened by 5 bases and J by 7 bases, with 18 bases between the two germline ends. The germline V gene has CDR1 SGHNT and CDR2 YYREEE (reference sequence). The CDR3 is made up of 14 amino acids. CDR3 protein: CASRGWGGAGGYTF. The DNA of the CDR3 is TGTGCCAGCAGGGGATGGGGGGGCGCTGGTGGCTACACCTTC.

This chain uses TRBV6-6 with TRBJ1-5; 7 nucleotides align to TRBD1. The ends lost 8 bases at V and 3 bases at J; junction bases unmatched: 13. Germline V CDR1 and CDR2: MNHNY, SVGAGI (reference sequence). The CDR3 totals 16 residues. CDR3 bases: TGTGCCAGCGGAAAGATCGGGACAGCCAACAATCAGCCCCAGCATTTT. As protein: CASGKIGTANNQPQHF.

This CDR3 reads CASSYRETDTQYF. In DNA, the CDR3 is TGTGCCAGCAGTTATAGGGAGACAGATACGCAGTATTTT. The rearrangement uses TRBV6-6 and TRBJ2-3, with D perhaps TRBD2 (5 bases). Germline V gene data show CDR1 as MNHNY and CDR2 as SVGAGI (reference sequence). The V end was cut by 3 bases, the J end by 3 bases, with 7 bases between. The CDR3 has 13 residues.

This clone was seen a few times. This same CDR3 is encoded by further DNA sequences in the sample. The gene calls are TRBV19 and TRBJ1-1; D ambiguous. Germline V CDR1 and CDR2: LNHDA, SQIVND (reference sequence). Trimming removed 1 base from V and 6 bases from J, with 6 bases in between. This CDR3 comprises 12 residues. The CDR3 loop is CASSIGGSEAFF. In DNA, the CDR3 is TGTGCCAGTAGTATAGGAGGGTCTGAAGCTTTCTTT.

The J gene is TRBJ1-4, the V gene TRBV3-1 (or the pseudogene TRBV3-2); TRBD1 matches at 7 bases. The germline V gene encodes CDR1 LGHDT and CDR2 YNNKEL (reference sequence). With V trimmed by 2 bases and J by 4 bases, 7 bases remained unmatched. CDR3 length equals 16 residues. This CDR3 is CASSQPTGQLNEKLFF. The CDR3 DNA sequence: TGTGCCAGCAGCCAACCTACGGGACAGCTTAATGAAAAACTGTTTTTT.

This CDR3 reads CASSEGPGGGPGANVLTF. In DNA form, the CDR3 reads TGTGCCAGCAGTGAAGGCCCGGGGGGGGGCCCTGGGGCCAACGTCCTGACTTTC. This sequence joins TRBV2 and TRBJ2-6, with 8 nucleotides matching TRBD2. The CDR3 totals 18 residues. Per germline, CDR1 SNHLY and CDR2 FYNNEI. The trim removed 1 base at V and 2 bases at J, leaving 7 bases unmatched.

V gene TRBV21-1 combines with J gene TRBJ2-3; TRBD1 is taken as the D call from the table, unchecked against the DNA. TRBV21-1 is annotated as a pseudogene. CDR3 length: 18 residues. The CDR3 region has the DNA TGTGCCAGCAGCAAAGATGGGACAGGGGCCTCTAGCACAGATACGCAGTATTTT. Amino acids: CASSKDGTGASSTDTQYF.

The chain couples TRBV28 to TRBJ1-3, with 7 bases that match TRBD1. V lost 6 bases and J lost 4; bases outside the gene matches: 9. The CDR3 covers 15 residues. Per the germline V gene, CDR1 is MDHEN and CDR2 is SYDVKM. The CDR3 sequence is CASSVGGDLGNTIYF. DNA of the CDR3: TGTGCCAGCAGCGTAGGGGGCGATCTAGGAAACACCATATATTTT.

This clone was recorded only once. The J gene is TRBJ2-5, the V gene TRBV6-2 or TRBV6-3; maybe TRBD1 (5 bases). V lost 0 bases and J lost 4, with 15 bases in between. The CDR3 sequence is 16 residues long. Per the germline V gene, CDR1 is MNHEY and CDR2 is SVGEGT. DNA for the CDR3: TGTGCCAGCAGTTACTCGAATCCAGTAACAGGAGAGACCCAGTACTTC. This encodes CASSYSNPVTGETQYF.

V and J are TRBV24-1 and TRBJ1-2; TRBD1 aligns across 7 bases. From germline, CDR1 is KGHDR and CDR2 SFDVKD. The J segment lost 7 bases and the V segment lost 4 bases, leaving 5 bases of the junction unmatched. The CDR3 runs to 13 residues. CDR3: CATSDRGFGGYTF. In DNA form, the CDR3 reads TGTGCCACCAGTGACAGGGGGTTTGGTGGCTACACCTTC.

V gene TRBV6-4 combines with J gene TRBJ1-5; perhaps TRBD1 as D (6 bases). Trimming pared 6 bases from V and 1 base from J, leaving 10 bases between. Germline lookup yields CDR1 MRHNA and CDR2 SNTAGT. This CDR3 region has 14 residues. Here the CDR3 reads CASRIQGSNQPQHF. The DNA of the CDR3 is TGTGCCAGCAGGATACAGGGAAGCAATCAGCCCCAGCATTTT.

The rearrangement uses TRBV9 and TRBJ2-7; D gene uncertain. V lost 2 bases, J lost 2 bases, and 14 bases lay in between. Germline CDR1 reads SGDLS; CDR2 reads YYNGEE. CDR3 length: 15 amino acids. The CDR3 region is CASSVGQSRTYEQYF. CDR3 bases: TGTGCCAGCAGCGTTGGGCAGAGCCGTACCTACGAGCAGTACTTC.

The gene calls are TRBV3-1 (or the pseudogene TRBV3-2) and TRBJ1-5; the D is unclear. This CDR3 is 14 amino acids long. V shed 3 bases and J shed 3 bases, with 9 bases lying between them. CDR1 is LGHDT and CDR2 is YNNKEL in the germline V gene (reference sequence). The CDR3 DNA sequence: TGTGCCAGCAGCCAGGGTTGGGCCAATCAGCCCCAGCATTTT. Its translation: CASSQGWANQPQHF.

This chain uses TRBV7-9 with TRBJ1-6; weak D call: TRBD1 (6 bases). V was trimmed by 1 base and J by 7 bases, leaving 23 bases between them. CDR3 length: 19 residues. Germline V CDR1 and CDR2: SEHNR, FQNEAQ (reference sequence). CDR3 in amino acids: CASSLGFQGQPRWNSPLHF. As DNA, the CDR3 is TGTGCCAGCAGCTTAGGATTCCAGGGGCAACCACGGTGGAATTCACCCCTCCACTTT.

This chain joins TRBV27 and TRBJ1-6, with D unresolved. The CDR3 is 16 amino acids. The germline V and J ends were trimmed by 5 bases and 0 bases, with 11 bases remaining between them. Germline V gene data show CDR1 as MNHEY and CDR2 as SMNVEV (reference sequence). This chain's CDR3 is CASSQLISSYNSPLHF. The CDR3 region has the DNA TGTGCCAGCAGTCAACTGATAAGCTCCTATAATTCACCCCTCCACTTT.